The 31 T cell receptor beta chains in this list originate from one sample, sequenced in a study of lymphopenia after photon versus proton radiotherapy. The protocol was immunoSEQ multiplex PCR, while the TCRdb copy is restricted to in-frame clones and leaves out a portion. The table records more than 60,000 clones, approximately 84% of them present only once. The specimen was peripheral blood, collected from a patient treated with photon-based radiotherapy. The source is a man aged 40-50 years with gastric cancer.

The chain recombines TRBV2 with TRBJ2-3; the match to TRBD2 covers 10 bases. From germline, CDR1 is SNHLY and CDR2 FYNNEI. The CDR3 is 17 amino acids. Germline trimming cut 6 bases from V and 2 bases from J; bases unmatched to any gene: 11. In DNA, the CDR3 is TGTGCCAGCAGGGGAGTTCTAGCGGGGGCGTCCACAGATACGCAGTATTTT. It translates to CASRGVLAGASTDTQYF.

J is TRBJ1-6 and V is TRBV15; D is uncertain. Trimming left V 8 bases short and J 13 bases short, with 18 bases between. This CDR3 has 13 residues. The V gene's germline CDR1 is LNHNV and CDR2 YYDKDF (reference sequence). The CDR3 DNA is TGTGCCACCGGGGAGGCGGGCCTCCCTCCCCTCCACTTT. It specifies CATGEAGLPPLHF.

Notes on this clone: One end of the junction is discordant with germline, which a read error may explain. The rearrangement uses TRBV7-3 and TRBJ2-1; a weak D match, TRBD2 (5 bases). The CDR3 has 12 amino acids. The germline V gene has CDR1 SGHTA and CDR2 FQGTGA. The CDR3 loop is CASSTGDSPPVF. The CDR3 DNA reads as TGTGCCAGCAGCACCGGGGATTCCCCGCCCGTCTTC.

In this sample, this clone turned up a few times. The chain recombines TRBV30 with TRBJ2-7; D remains ambiguous. The germline V gene has CDR1 GTSNPN and CDR2 SVGIG (reference sequence). This CDR3 contains 14 residues. Trimming pared 3 bases from V and 3 bases from J, leaving 15 bases between. CDR3 sequence reads: CAWRGLGSFYEQYF. CDR3 DNA sequence: TGTGCCTGGAGGGGTCTCGGCAGCTTCTACGAGCAGTACTTC. Looking up the rest from reference TRBV30 and TRBJ2-7 gives the full variable domain: SQTIHQWPATLVQPVGSPLSLECTVEGTSNPNLYWYRQAAGRGLQLLFYSVGIGQISSEVPQNLSASRPQDRQFILSSKKLLLSDSGFYLCAWRGLGSFYEQYFGPGTRLTVT.

V gene TRBV13 combines with J gene TRBJ2-7; a weak D match, TRBD1 (6 bases). V lost 5 bases, J lost 0 bases, and 14 bases lay in between. CDR1 PRHDT and CDR2 FYEKMQ come from the germline V gene (reference sequence). There are 15 residues in the CDR3. CDR3 DNA sequence: TGTGCCAGCAGCCGCGACGGACAGCGCTCCTACGAGCAGTACTTC. As protein: CASSRDGQRSYEQYF.

The chain carries TRBV5-1 and TRBJ2-2, with 7 bases that match TRBD2. The CDR3 sequence is 16 residues long. V gave up 2 bases and J gave up 6 bases; unmatched junction bases: 10. CDR1 is SGHRS and CDR2 is YFSETQ in the germline V gene. The CDR3 is CASSFAGVQGAGELFF. The CDR3 DNA reads TGCGCCAGCAGCTTCGCGGGAGTCCAAGGAGCCGGGGAGCTGTTTTTT.

The chain carries TRBV5-4 and TRBJ2-7; D perhaps matches TRBD1 (6 bases). The V end lost 3 bases, the J end lost 1 base, and 14 bases lay between the germline ends. The CDR3 totals 15 residues. In germline, CDR1 is SGHNT, CDR2 YYREEE (reference sequence). For the CDR3, the DNA is TGTGCCAGCAGCTCCCTACGGGACACTTCCTACGAGCAGTACTTC. As protein: CASSSLRDTSYEQYF.

The genes are TRBV13 and TRBJ1-1, with 7 nucleotides matching TRBD1. Germline V CDR1 and CDR2: PRHDT, FYEKMQ (reference sequence). The ends lost 5 bases at V and 3 bases at J; junction bases unmatched: 3. There are 13 residues in the CDR3. Written as DNA, the CDR3 is TGTGCCAGCAGCCGACAGGGCGACACTGAAGCTTTCTTT. Protein: CASSRQGDTEAFF.

This chain joins TRBV7-6 and TRBJ2-3, with 12 bases fitting TRBD2. The CDR3 totals 16 residues. V lost 5 bases to trimming and J lost 9 bases; unmatched junction nucleotides: 12. Germline V gene lookup returns CDR1 SGHVS and CDR2 FNYEAQ. Written as DNA, the CDR3 is TGTGCCAGCAGCCAGAGGCTAGCGGGGGGGCCGGGGACGCAGTATTTT. Translating it yields CASSQRLAGGPGTQYF.

The chain uses TRBV5-1 and TRBJ1-6; 7 bases agree with TRBD1. The junction had 3 bases not matched to a gene; V was cut back by 0 bases and J by 9 bases. The CDR3 extends over 14 amino acids. In germline, CDR1 is SGHRS, CDR2 YFSETQ. This CDR3 is CASSLGTGLSPLHF. CDR3 nucleotides: TGCGCCAGCAGCTTGGGGACAGGTCTTTCACCCCTCCACTTT.

The rearrangement links TRBV6-1 to TRBJ1-1; D not certain. From germline, CDR1 is MNHNS and CDR2 SASEGT. The CDR3 totals 13 residues. Deletions cut 4 bases from V and 4 bases from J, with 10 bases between. The DNA of the CDR3 is TGTGCCAGCAGTGCGGGCTTCCTCACTGAAGCTTTCTTT. Its translation: CASSAGFLTEAFF.

The chain couples TRBV7-3 to TRBJ1-2, with D possibly being TRBD1 (5 bases). V was cut by 5 bases and J by 8 bases, with 18 bases left in between. The CDR3 loop spans 14 amino acids. Per germline, CDR1 SGHTA and CDR2 FQGTGA. CDR3 coding DNA: TGTGCCAGCAGCCCTCTTGGGGGACTGGAGGGCTACACCTTC. Translating it yields CASSPLGGLEGYTF.

This rearrangement joins TRBV27 to TRBJ1-2; a weak D match, TRBD1 (5 bases). Germline V gene lookup returns CDR1 MNHEY and CDR2 SMNVEV (reference sequence). Trimming shortened V by 6 bases and J by 6 bases, and 14 bases separated the two germline ends. The CDR3 sequence is 13 residues long. CDR3 protein: CASRRAGGNGYTF. DNA of the CDR3: TGTGCCAGCAGGAGGGCGGGGGGTAATGGCTACACCTTC.

The chain combines TRBV27 with TRBJ1-4; 8 nucleotides align to TRBD1. The germline V gene has CDR1 MNHEY and CDR2 SMNVEV (reference sequence). The CDR3 is made up of 14 amino acids. J lost 8 bases, V lost 5 bases, and 7 bases had no gene match. The CDR3 loop is CASSPGQGTEKLFF. The CDR3 DNA reads as TGTGCCAGCAGTCCCGGACAGGGTACGGAAAAACTGTTTTTT.

This chain links TRBV7-2 with TRBJ1-2; D uncertain. The CDR3 extends over 15 amino acids. Per the germline V gene, CDR1 is SGHTA and CDR2 is FQGNSA. V lost 5 bases and J lost 4, with 17 bases in between. CDR3 DNA: TGTGCCAGCAGCCCGGGGTTGGGGTACAGCTATGGCTACACCTTC. Amino acids: CASSPGLGYSYGYTF.

In its sample, this clone was seen once. CDR3 amino acids: CASSSGQSNEKLFF. Written as DNA, the CDR3 is TGTGCCAGCAGCTCCGGACAGAGTAATGAAAAACTGTTTTTT. This rearrangement joins TRBV4-2 to TRBJ1-4, with D perhaps TRBD1 (6 bases). This CDR3 is built from 14 residues. The germline gives CDR1 LGHNA, CDR2 YNFKEQ. Trimming shortened V by 5 bases and J by 4 bases, and 11 bases separated the two germline ends.

The DNA for the CDR3 is TGTGCCAGCAGCCCTAGGACCCTAGCCAAAAACATTCAGTACTTC. Encoded protein: CASSPRTLAKNIQYF. The rearrangement joins TRBV28 to TRBJ2-4; D unresolved. The CDR3 sequence is 15 residues long. The V and J ends lost 6 bases and 0 bases respectively, with 12 bases between them. Germline CDR1 reads MDHEN; CDR2 reads SYDVKM.

CDR3 residues: CASSYGTGSSGNTIYF. The CDR3 DNA reads TGTGCCAGCAGTTACGGGACAGGGAGCTCTGGAAACACCATATATTTT. The J gene is TRBJ1-3, the V gene TRBV6-5; 9 bases align to TRBD1. V lost 2 bases, J lost 0 bases, and 2 bases stayed unmatched. Germline values: CDR1 MNHEY, CDR2 SVGAGI. This CDR3 comprises 16 residues.

This clone was seen a few times. The gene calls are TRBV11-2 and TRBJ2-1; no definite D call. The CDR3 contains 10 residues. V gave up 9 bases and J gave up 10 bases, with 10 bases separating them. Looked up from germline, CDR1 is SGHAT and CDR2 is FQNNGV. The CDR3 DNA follows: TGTGCCAGTGGGGTCTGGGAGCAGTTCTTC. It yields the protein CASGVWEQFF.

The genes are TRBV10-2 and TRBJ2-5; D remains unclear. Germline CDR1 and CDR2: WSHSY and SAAADI. The CDR3 is 14 amino acids. Trimming shortened V by 4 bases and J by 5 bases, and 14 bases separated the two germline ends. This chain's CDR3 is CASSAGRPPETQYF. The CDR3 DNA sequence: TGCGCCAGCAGTGCGGGCAGACCTCCCGAGACCCAGTACTTC.

The genes are TRBV11-3 and TRBJ1-1; D is uncertain. The CDR3 loop spans 16 amino acids. The V gene's germline CDR1 is SGHNT and CDR2 YENEEA. V lost 0 bases and J 5 bases, leaving 16 bases between the germline ends. CDR3 region: CASSLDGRGASTEAFF. CDR3 nucleotide sequence: TGTGCCAGCAGCTTAGATGGACGGGGTGCGAGTACTGAAGCTTTCTTT.

This chain uses TRBV18 with TRBJ1-1; D remains unclear. This CDR3 region has 15 residues. Trimming took off 4 bases at V and 11 bases at J, with 23 bases between the two ends. CDR1 and CDR2 (germline): KGHSH, LQKENI. In DNA form, the CDR3 reads TGTGCCAGCTCACGGACTTCGGCCAGCAATGCCGGGGCTTTCTTT. Encoded protein: CASSRTSASNAGAFF.

The chain employs TRBV25-1 and TRBJ2-1, with 8 bases lining up with TRBD2. In germline, CDR1 is MGHDK, CDR2 SYGVNS. The CDR3 length is 14 residues. Trimming took 6 bases from V and 8 from J; bases not matched to a gene: 9. CDR3 residues: CASREAGAEDEQFF. In DNA, the CDR3 is TGTGCCAGCAGGGAAGCGGGGGCTGAGGATGAGCAGTTCTTC.

The gene calls are TRBV10-3 and TRBJ2-1; 10 bases align to TRBD1. V was clipped by 7 bases and J by 2 bases; unmatched bases: 5. The CDR3 totals 15 residues. Germline V gene lookup returns CDR1 ENHRY and CDR2 SYGVKD. This CDR3 reads CAITPGQGTYNEQFF. As DNA, the CDR3 is TGTGCCATCACGCCGGGACAGGGGACCTACAATGAGCAGTTCTTC.

The rearrangement uses TRBV9 and TRBJ2-1; 13 positions match TRBD2. The germline CDR1 and CDR2 sequences are SGDLS and YYNGEE. The V segment lost 4 bases and the J segment 8 bases; nucleotides outside the gene matches: 6. CDR3 size: 15 residues. The CDR3 loop is CASSPRTSGGHEQFF. The CDR3 DNA reads as TGTGCCAGCAGCCCGAGGACTAGCGGGGGCCATGAGCAGTTCTTC.

In this sample, this clone turned up once. The chain combines TRBV10-3 with TRBJ2-7; D might be TRBD2 (6 bases). Trimming stripped 3 bases from V and 6 bases from J, with 18 bases between. From germline, CDR1 is ENHRY and CDR2 SYGVKD. CDR3 length equals 15 residues. The CDR3 coding sequence is TGTGCCATCAGTGATACCACCCGGGGGTACGGCGAGCAGTACTTC. Protein: CAISDTTRGYGEQYF.

V usage is TRBV27 and J usage is TRBJ2-4; 11 bases fit TRBD1. Germline trimming cut 4 bases from V and 8 bases from J; bases unmatched to any gene: 7. CDR1 and CDR2 (germline): MNHEY, SMNVEV (reference sequence). The CDR3 has 15 residues. The CDR3 DNA reads as TGTGCCAGCAGTTCCGGGACAGGGGGTAGGGACATTCAGTACTTC. Protein product: CASSSGTGGRDIQYF.

The CDR3 is CAISERGAGPETQYF. DNA of the CDR3: TGTGCCATCAGTGAGAGGGGAGCAGGACCCGAGACCCAGTACTTC. The chain recombines TRBV10-3 with TRBJ2-5; perhaps D is TRBD1 or TRBD2 (5 bases each). Germline-derived CDR1 and CDR2 are ENHRY and SYGVKD. This CDR3 region has 15 residues. Trimming removed 2 bases at V and 5 bases at J, with 15 bases between.

The chain recombines TRBV5-8 with TRBJ2-7; 8 bases align to TRBD1. Germline V gives CDR1 SGHTS, CDR2 YDEGEE. This CDR3 has 14 residues. J lost 1 base, V lost 2 bases, and 2 bases had no gene match. In DNA, the CDR3 is TGTGCCAGCAGCTTACGGGACAGGTCCTACGAGCAGTACTTC. The encoded protein is CASSLRDRSYEQYF.

The chain carries TRBV2 and TRBJ1-2; TRBD1 matches at 8 bases. J lost 8 bases, V lost 6 bases, and 11 bases had no gene match. The germline CDR1 and CDR2 sequences are SNHLY and FYNNEI. The length of the CDR3 is 14 residues. The CDR3 reads CASSPDRGIGGYTF. The CDR3 DNA is TGTGCCAGCAGCCCAGACAGGGGCATCGGCGGCTACACCTTC.

The chain has TRBV29-1 and TRBJ2-1; TRBD1 matches 10 bases. V lost 6 bases and J lost 9; bases outside the gene matches: 5. The CDR3 consists of 12 residues. Germline V gene data show CDR1 as SQVTM and CDR2 as ANQGSEA. CDR3 sequence (DNA): TGCAGCGTCGACAGGGGGCTTGGTGAGCAGTTCTTC. Protein product: CSVDRGLGEQFF.